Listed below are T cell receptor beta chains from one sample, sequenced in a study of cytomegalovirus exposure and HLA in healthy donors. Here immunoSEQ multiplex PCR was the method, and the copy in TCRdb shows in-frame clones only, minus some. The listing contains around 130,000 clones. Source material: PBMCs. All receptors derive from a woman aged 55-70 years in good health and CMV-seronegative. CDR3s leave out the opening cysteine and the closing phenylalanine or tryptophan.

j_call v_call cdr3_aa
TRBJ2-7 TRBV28 ASSFRSPGGIGFSYEQY
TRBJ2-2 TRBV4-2 ASSQESTYTGELF
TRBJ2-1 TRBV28 ASSLRSNEQF
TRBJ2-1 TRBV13 ASSLAGSGNEQF
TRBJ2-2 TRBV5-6 ASSLTGSPNTGELF
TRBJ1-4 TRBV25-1 ASSEGTPNEKLF
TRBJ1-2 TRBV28 ATTGRGNYGYT
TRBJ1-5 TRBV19 ASSIVPNGQPQH
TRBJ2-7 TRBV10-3 AIRPTRAGDGYEQY
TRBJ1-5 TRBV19 ASILPRGDQPQH
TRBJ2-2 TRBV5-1 ASSLEQGANTGELF
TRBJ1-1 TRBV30 AWTKNTEAF
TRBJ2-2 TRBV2 ASSISGRGRTGELF
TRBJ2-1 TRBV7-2 ASSLVQMRAVDNEQF
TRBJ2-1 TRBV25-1 ASSVLETSGYNEQF
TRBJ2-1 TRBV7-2 ASSRGQPYNEQF
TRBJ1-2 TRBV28 ASSSPGTGVSGYT
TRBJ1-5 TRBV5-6 ASSRTRGYYQPQH
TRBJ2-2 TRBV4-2 ASSQGGRTGDTGELF
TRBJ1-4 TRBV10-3 AISEPSTNEKLF
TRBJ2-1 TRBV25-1 AGSQYNEQF
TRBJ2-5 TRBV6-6 ASKNRDSLVGETQY
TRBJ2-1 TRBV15 ATSRGGSSYNEQF
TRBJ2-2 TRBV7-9 ASSLRTGRTGELF
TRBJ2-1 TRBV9 ASSSRGPSYNEQF
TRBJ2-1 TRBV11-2 ASSLYELPRDEQF
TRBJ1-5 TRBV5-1 ASSFTGLANQPQH
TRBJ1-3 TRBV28 ASSLDRAPSGNTIY
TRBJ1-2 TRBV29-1 SAEGQNYGYT
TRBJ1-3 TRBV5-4 ASSPQGDSSGNTIY
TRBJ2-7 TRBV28 ASRTSGTSGRISEQY
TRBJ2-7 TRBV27 ASSLNSVSSYEQY
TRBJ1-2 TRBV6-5 ASSYAGTSYIYGYT
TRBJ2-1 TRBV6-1 ASSVGTARDYEQF
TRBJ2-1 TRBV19 ASSIGGTASSYNEQF
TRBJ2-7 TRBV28 ASKFWGGGYEQY
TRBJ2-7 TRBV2 ASSESQRVWYEQY
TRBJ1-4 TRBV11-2 ASSSMTGAGEKLF
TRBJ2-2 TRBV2 ASSRQGYTGELF
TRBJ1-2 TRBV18 ASSPWTDLRVGYT
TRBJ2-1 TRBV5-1 ASSLGRTDYYNEQF
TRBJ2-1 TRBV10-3 AISSGTSGQF
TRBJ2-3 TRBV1 TSSPRYVRVGTDTQY
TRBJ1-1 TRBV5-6 ASSLSVRVSEAF
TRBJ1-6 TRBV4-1 ASSQVNFAGNSPLH
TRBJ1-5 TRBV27 ASTKPRTAVTYSYNQPQH
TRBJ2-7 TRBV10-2 ASKGTASYEQY
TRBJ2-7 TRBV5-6 ASSLDLAGLEQY
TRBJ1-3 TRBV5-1 ASSLASLAVSGNTIY
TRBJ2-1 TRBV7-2 ASSSGRGAGEFWYNEQF